This T cell receptor (beta chain) is drawn from a study of blood T cell repertoires in COVID-19. At the level of the study: Samples taken during acute and convalescent COVID-19 were collected in the United States, Italy and Spain. In each case, the material was cDNA or gDNA derived from T cells, B-cell-depleted T cells, or PBMCs.

The CDR3 has 12 amino acids. CDR1 and CDR2 (germline): GTSNPN, SVGIG (reference sequence). V was trimmed by 4 bases and J by 4 bases, leaving 10 bases between them. In the study's own analysis: The assay estimated nucleated cells by amplifying reference gene primers. Clones were read by immunoSEQ multiplex PCR, and TCRdb kept only the in-frame ones, dropping some. For V, J and clone size, that table is used; D and trimming come from the DNA. In the table there are 200,000 to 250,000 clones, about three quarters of which are singletons. The sequenced sample was peripheral blood. This clonotype was sampled from an older woman with acute or convalescent COVID-19. The V gene is TRBV30, the J gene TRBJ1-2, with D uncertain. DNA for the CDR3: TGTGCCTGGATTTCAAGAGTCTATGGCTACACCTTC. This codes for CAWISRVYGYTF.